The TCR beta chain under discussion was sequenced for a study of T cells after yellow fever vaccination. Findings and limits, study-wide: Reappearing after the booster were most of the clones from primary vaccination (about 96% CD4, approximately 85% CD8).

Points on this clonotype: As yet, its antigen is unknown.

The CDR3 is 12 residues long. Germline V lookup: CDR1 LNHDA, CDR2 SQIVND (reference sequence). Trimming took off 6 bases at V and 5 bases at J, with 10 bases between the two ends. UMIs and a universal primer site were added when TCR cDNA was made by 5'RACE template switching. TCRdb fed the 5' RACE reads into MiXCR, producing one record per CDR3 protein. The sample has some 340,000 distinct CDR3 sequences; roughly a tenth are singletons. The source material was CD4+ T cells sorted from PBMCs, sampled 45 days after the yellow fever booster vaccination. The TCR sequence derives from a man between 18 and 35 years old who received the YFV17D yellow fever vaccine. This chain joins TRBV19 and TRBJ2-5; tentatively, D is TRBD2 (5 bases). For the CDR3, the DNA is TGTGCCAGTAGCGGGGATCTCGAGACCCAGTACTTC. Its translation: CASSGDLETQYF.